This TCR beta chain was sequenced in a study of blood T cell repertoires in COVID-19. Enrolled during active infection, Seattle patients were then followed longitudinally. Per the study methods: From reference gene primer amplification, estimates of nucleated cell counts were derived. TCRdb keeps only in-frame clones here, not all; method: immunoSEQ multiplex PCR. Clone size and V and J calls were adopted from that table, with D and trimming inferred from the DNA. The sample records about 220,000 clones, 75% to 85% being singletons. This clone was detected a few times. Other DNA sequences in this sample translate to the same CDR3. The V end lost 3 bases, the J end lost 7 bases, and 10 bases lay between the germline ends. This CDR3 region has 13 residues. Germline values: CDR1 GTSNPN, CDR2 SVGIG (reference sequence).

The clonotype originates from a woman older than 75 with COVID-19, enrolled during active disease. Sequencing was done on a sample of peripheral blood. The chain uses TRBV30 and TRBJ1-6, with a weak D call TRBD1 (5 bases). CDR3: CAWRGQGNSPLHF. The CDR3 DNA reads TGTGCCTGGAGAGGGCAGGGAAATTCACCCCTCCACTTT.